This T cell receptor (beta chain) appears in the sequencing data of a study of identifying expanded T cells in peripheral blood. TCRdb's copy holds only in-frame clones and misses some; the assay was immunoSEQ multiplex PCR. The profile shows over 100,000 clones, around 89% of them singletons. CDR1 and CDR2 from the germline V gene are LNHDA and SQIVND (reference sequence). Deletions cut 1 base from V and 1 base from J, with 4 bases between. The CDR3 is 13 residues long. This receptor was obtained from a person aged 18 to 70 in good health. Sequencing was done on a sample of blood. V usage is TRBV19 and J usage is TRBJ1-1; D ambiguous. As DNA, the CDR3 is TGTGCCAGTAGTATAGTTAGGAACACTGAAGCTTTCTTT. This codes for CASSIVRNTEAFF.